The entry below describes one T cell receptor beta chain. The target antigen is unknown. Germline V gives CDR1 LNHDA, CDR2 SQIVND (reference sequence). The CDR3 is 13 residues long. Trimming removed 0 bases from V and 15 bases from J; junction bases left unmatched: 6. This sample was taken from a study of cytomegalovirus exposure and HLA in healthy donors. Study-wide findings and caveats: Only CMV serostatus was available as immune exposure information.

Primers: 60 Vbeta forward and 13 Jbeta reverse. Here immunoSEQ multiplex PCR was the method, and the copy in TCRdb shows in-frame clones only, minus some. The table shows around 150,000 clones, with roughly 79% occurring only once. The clonotype originates from a woman aged 50 to 60 in good health and CMV-seropositive. The chain employs TRBV19 and TRBJ2-1; TRBD2 matches 9 bases. Sequencing used PBMCs. CDR3 in amino acids: CASSIERGGPLFF. The CDR3 coding sequence is TGTGCCAGTAGTATAGAGCGGGGGGGCCCGCTGTTCTTC.